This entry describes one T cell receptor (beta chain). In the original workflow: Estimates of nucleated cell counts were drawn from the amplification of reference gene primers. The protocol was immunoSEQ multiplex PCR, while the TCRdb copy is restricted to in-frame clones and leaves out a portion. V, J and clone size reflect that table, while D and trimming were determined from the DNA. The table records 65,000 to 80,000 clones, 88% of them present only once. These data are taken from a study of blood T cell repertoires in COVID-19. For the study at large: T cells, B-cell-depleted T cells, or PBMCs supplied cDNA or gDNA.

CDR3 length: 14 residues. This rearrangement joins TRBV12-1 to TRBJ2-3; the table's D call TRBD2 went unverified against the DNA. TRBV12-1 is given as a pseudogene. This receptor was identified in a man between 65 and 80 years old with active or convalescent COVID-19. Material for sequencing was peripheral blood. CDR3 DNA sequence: TGTGCCAGCATTCCCGGGTGGGGCACAGATACGCAGTATTTT. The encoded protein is CASIPGWGTDTQYF.